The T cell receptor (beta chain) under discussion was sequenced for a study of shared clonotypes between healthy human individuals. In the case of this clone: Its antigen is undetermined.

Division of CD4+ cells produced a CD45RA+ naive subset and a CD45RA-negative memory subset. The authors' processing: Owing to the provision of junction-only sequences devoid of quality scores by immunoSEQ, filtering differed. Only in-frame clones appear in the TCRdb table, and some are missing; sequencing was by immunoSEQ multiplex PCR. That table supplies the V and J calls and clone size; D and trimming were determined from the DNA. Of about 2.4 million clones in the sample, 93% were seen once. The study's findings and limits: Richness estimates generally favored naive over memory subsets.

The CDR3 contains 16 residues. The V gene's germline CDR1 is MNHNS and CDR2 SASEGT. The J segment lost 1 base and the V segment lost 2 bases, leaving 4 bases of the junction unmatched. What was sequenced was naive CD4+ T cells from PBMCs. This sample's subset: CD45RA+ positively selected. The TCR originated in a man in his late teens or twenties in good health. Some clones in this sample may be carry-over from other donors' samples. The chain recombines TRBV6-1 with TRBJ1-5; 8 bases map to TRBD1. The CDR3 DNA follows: TGTGCCAGCAGTGAATCAGGACAGGGAAGCAATCAGCCCCAGCATTTT. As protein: CASSESGQGSNQPQHF.